The clone carrying this TCR beta chain was counted between two and nine times. Its antigen remains unidentified. The record originates from a study of identical twins. Trimming took off 4 bases at V and 3 bases at J, with 12 bases between the two ends. The CDR3 extends over 14 amino acids. Germline loops: CDR1 KGHDR, CDR2 SFDVKD. Broader study findings: Abundant beta clonotypes from cord blood had fewer insertions, unlike memory repertoires, which showed none. Within monozygotic twins, out-of-frame TCR alpha sharing was underestimated by the models.

Through template switching, a universal primer site was introduced, and the cDNA contained unique molecular identifiers. TCRdb re-derived calls from the 5' RACE reads in MiXCR, one entry per CDR3 protein. The sample consists of about 300,000 distinct CDR3 sequences, roughly an eighth of them appearing once. These data were also reused for a study on yellow fever vaccine responses in identical twins.

V and J are TRBV24-1 and TRBJ2-7, with D hard to call. The clonotype was recovered from a woman aged 18-29 years in good health. Sequenced sample: CD8+ T cells sorted from blood. CDR3 sequence: CATSDRPPHYEQYF. Written as DNA, the CDR3 is TGTGCCACCAGTGACCGCCCGCCCCACTACGAGCAGTACTTC.